This TCR beta chain was recorded in a study of blood T cell repertoires in COVID-19. In the study overall: Sources were T cells, B-cell-depleted T cells, or PBMCs; the material itself was cDNA or gDNA.

In the study's own analysis: Reference gene primer amplification in the assay estimated nucleated cell counts. Method: immunoSEQ multiplex PCR; TCRdb's copy keeps in-frame clones and lacks some. Clone size and the V and J calls come from that table; the DNA yielded D and trimming. This table has fewer than 350,000 clones, about 85% appearing once. The CDR3 contains 16 residues. Per germline, CDR1 KGHDR and CDR2 SFDVKD. V dropped 4 bases and J dropped 6 bases, with 17 bases sitting between them. Cohorts were assigned according to the clinical history that participants reported. Exposed participants encountered a COVID-19 case during the 2 weeks preceding study entry.

This clonotype originated in a woman between 25 and 40 years old who had been exposed to COVID-19. V usage is TRBV24-1 and J usage is TRBJ2-2, with D possibly being TRBD1 (6 bases). Material for sequencing was PBMCs or T cells enriched from blood (not recorded which). CDR3 in DNA: TGTGCCACCAGTGACTATCTCGTCGGACAGCCCGGGGAGCTGTTTTTT. Translated, it gives CATSDYLVGQPGELFF.